The entry that follows covers one T cell receptor beta chain sequence. Original analysis: Amplification of reference gene primers provided the estimated nucleated cell counts. Data came from immunoSEQ multiplex PCR; TCRdb stores just in-frame clones and leaves some out. D and trimming come from the DNA, and the V and J calls and clone size come from that table. Among some 70,000 clones, around 90% were seen once, and the ten largest hold roughly 6.5%. These data belong to a study of blood T cell repertoires in COVID-19. Study as a whole: PBMCs, B-cell-depleted T cells, or T cells were the source of the cDNA or gDNA that made up the material.

The germline V gene has CDR1 MNHEY and CDR2 SVGAGI. The CDR3 is 15 amino acids. Trimming at V came to 6 bases and at J to 5 bases, leaving 9 bases not matched to a gene. The chain links TRBV6-5 to TRBJ2-1; TRBD2 matches at 8 bases. This clonotype originated in a man aged 50-60 years with active COVID-19. What was sequenced was peripheral blood. The CDR3, as DNA: TGTGCCAGCAGCCGTAGCGGGATAGGCCACAATGAGCAGTTCTTC. As protein: CASSRSGIGHNEQFF.